The 18 T cell receptor beta chains presented below share a single source sample, sequenced in a study of beta chain features in type 1 diabetes. Expressed TCRB transcripts were sequenced because the entire RNA isolate underwent reverse transcription. Repertoires were generated with immunoSEQ multiplex PCR, while TCRdb's copy carries only in-frame clones and drops some. The sample comprises 360,000 or so clones, around 19% of which are singletons, and about 0.044% rests with the top ten. The material sequenced was naive CD4+ T cells from blood. These receptors were collected from a woman younger than 35 in good health.

The CDR3 nucleotides read TGTGCCAGCAGCTTCCCCGGGAGGAGCGGGGCTGACAGGCAGTACTTC. Translating gives CASSFPGRSGADRQYF. V and J are TRBV7-9 and TRBJ2-7; 7 bases map to TRBD2. V was pared by 3 bases and J by 9 bases, with 17 bases of the junction left unmatched. Germline CDR1 is SEHNR and CDR2 is FQNEAQ (reference sequence). CDR3 length: 16 amino acids.

This sequence joins TRBV19 and TRBJ2-7, with TRBD1 matching 7 bases. The germline gives CDR1 LNHDA, CDR2 SQIVND (reference sequence). The CDR3 consists of 15 residues. Trimming at V came to 5 bases and at J to 0 bases, leaving 7 bases not matched to a gene. The CDR3 loop reads CASSLRQGPSYEQYF. Here the CDR3 DNA reads TGTGCCAGTAGTCTAAGACAGGGACCCTCCTACGAGCAGTACTTC.

This clone was detected only a few times. The chain has TRBV19 and TRBJ1-2, with D tentatively TRBD1 (6 bases). CDR1 LNHDA and CDR2 SQIVND come from the germline V gene (reference sequence). Between the trimmed V and J ends, which lost 5 bases and 8 bases, there was a span of 12 bases. The CDR3 is 12 residues long. In DNA, the CDR3 is TGTGCCAGTAGTTCGGGACAAAAAGGCTACACCTTC. This encodes CASSSGQKGYTF.

The genes are TRBV5-1 and TRBJ2-1, with D possibly matching TRBD2 (6 bases). The CDR3 sequence is 16 residues long. CDR1 and CDR2 (germline): SGHRS, YFSETQ. V was pared by 2 bases and J by 1 base, with 13 bases between. The CDR3 reads CASSFSGDSSYNEQFF. CDR3 sequence (DNA): TGCGCCAGCAGCTTCAGTGGGGACTCATCCTACAATGAGCAGTTCTTC.

This clone was counted between two and nine times. The chain carries TRBV29-1 and TRBJ1-1; the D gene is possibly TRBD1 (6 bases). CDR1 is SQVTM, CDR2 ANQGSEA, per germline. The CDR3 is 13 residues long. V shed 4 bases and J shed 5 bases, with 14 bases lying between them. The CDR3 protein is CSVGRRGGTEAFF. CDR3 coding DNA: TGCAGCGTTGGCCGCAGGGGCGGAACTGAAGCTTTCTTT. Full variable domain (rest looked up from reference TRBV29-1 and TRBJ1-1): SAVISQKPSRDICQRGTSLTIQCQVDSQVTMMFWYRQQPGQSLTLIATANQGSEATYESGFVIDKFPISRPNLTFSTLTVSNMSPEDSSIYLCSVGRRGGTEAFFGQGTRLTVV.

This clone has a handful of counts. V and J are TRBV4-3 and TRBJ1-6, with D uncertain. The CDR3 spans 13 residues. Germline lookup yields CDR1 LGHNA and CDR2 YSLEER. The V and J ends lost 0 bases and 12 bases respectively, with 9 bases between them. The CDR3 spells CASSQEVSRPLHF. The DNA for the CDR3 is TGCGCCAGCAGCCAAGAAGTCTCCAGACCCCTCCACTTT.

This clone was found a few times. The chain joins TRBV28 to TRBJ2-5; 8 bases map to TRBD1. This CDR3 spans 13 amino acids. The V segment lost 4 bases and the J segment 7 bases; nucleotides outside the gene matches: 5. CDR1 MDHEN and CDR2 SYDVKM come from the germline V gene. As DNA, the CDR3 is TGTGCCAGCAGTTCGACAGGGGAGACGACCCAGTACTTC. This translates into CASSSTGETTQYF.

The J gene is TRBJ2-7, the V gene TRBV6-5; 10 nucleotides match TRBD2. From germline, CDR1 is MNHEY and CDR2 SVGAGI. The V and J ends lost 7 bases and 2 bases, in that order; junction bases with no gene match: 8. The CDR3 runs 15 residues. The CDR3 DNA is TGTGCCAGCACCACCCCAGCGGGAGGGGCCTACGAGCAGTACTTC. It specifies CASTTPAGGAYEQYF.

This clone was seen only a few times. The chain has TRBV2 and TRBJ2-5; D might be TRBD1 (5 bases). The V and J ends lost 2 bases and 0 bases respectively, with 10 bases between them. The CDR3 is 15 amino acids. The germline V gene encodes CDR1 SNHLY and CDR2 FYNNEI. The CDR3 coding sequence is TGTGCCAGCAGTGAAAGACAGTCCTACCAAGAGACCCAGTACTTC. Its protein is CASSERQSYQETQYF. The full variable domain, with the rest looked up from reference TRBV2 and TRBJ2-5, is EPEVTQTPSHQVTQMGQEVILRCVPISNHLYFYWYRQILGQKVEFLVSFYNNEISEKSEIFDDQFSVERPDGSNFTLKIRSTKLEDSAMYFCASSERQSYQETQYFGPGTRLLVL.

This clone was recorded a few times. V is TRBV6-6 and J is TRBJ2-7; 12 bases are shared with TRBD1. With V trimmed by 6 bases and J by 5 bases, 2 bases remained unmatched. Germline V gene sequence: CDR1 MNHNY, CDR2 SVGAGI (reference sequence). The length of the CDR3 is 13 residues. DNA for the CDR3: TGTGCCAGCAGGGGGACAGGGGGCGACGAGCAGTACTTC. This translates into CASRGTGGDEQYF.

The chain recombines TRBV19 with TRBJ2-7; 10 positions match TRBD1. The ends lost 4 bases at V and 2 bases at J; junction bases unmatched: 5. CDR3 length equals 15 residues. CDR1 and CDR2 from the germline V gene are LNHDA and SQIVND (reference sequence). The CDR3 nucleotides are TGTGCCAGTAGTACGCTCGGGACAGGGGCCTACGAGCAGTACTTC. Protein sequence: CASSTLGTGAYEQYF.

This clone was detected a few times. The CDR3 region is CASSLVRVPFNEQFF. DNA for the CDR3: TGTGCCAGCAGCTTAGTTCGGGTACCGTTCAATGAGCAGTTCTTC. The genes are TRBV11-2 and TRBJ2-1; D is unclear. Germline loops: CDR1 SGHAT, CDR2 FQNNGV. The CDR3 contains 15 residues. The ends were cut back, 1 base at V and 6 bases at J, with 13 bases in the middle.

V is TRBV6-6 and J is TRBJ2-3; D might be TRBD2 (5 bases). CDR1 MNHNY and CDR2 SVGAGI come from the germline V gene (reference sequence). The CDR3 consists of 12 residues. The germline V and J ends were trimmed by 7 bases and 5 bases, with 10 bases remaining between them. CDR3 residues: CASNTEGDTQYF. Written as DNA, the CDR3 is TGTGCCAGCAATACTGAGGGAGATACGCAGTATTTT.

This clone has only a few counts. CDR3 protein: CASSLREGAYEQYF. In DNA form, the CDR3 reads TGTGCCAGCAGTTTACGGGAGGGAGCCTACGAGCAGTACTTC. The chain joins TRBV27 to TRBJ2-7, with 8 bases matching TRBD2. Germline loops: CDR1 MNHEY, CDR2 SMNVEV (reference sequence). The CDR3 loop spans 14 amino acids. The ends lost 2 bases at V and 2 bases at J; junction bases unmatched: 2.

This clone has only a few counts. The chain carries TRBV5-1 and TRBJ1-2, with TRBD1 identical over 9 bases. Germline V gene lookup returns CDR1 SGHRS and CDR2 YFSETQ. With 4 bases clipped from V and 4 bases from J, the junction kept 5 bases outside the gene matches. This CDR3 has 14 residues. As DNA, the CDR3 is TGCGCCAGCAGCCTGGGACAGGGAGCCTATGGCTACACCTTC. Translation gives CASSLGQGAYGYTF.

V gene TRBV4-2 combines with J gene TRBJ1-2; 7 bases map to TRBD1. The CDR3 is made up of 13 amino acids. Germline V gives CDR1 LGHNA, CDR2 YNFKEQ. V dropped 0 bases and J dropped 8; count of bases not matched to a gene: 3. The CDR3 coding sequence is TGTGCCAGCAGCCAAGAAACAGGGGTCGGCTACACCTTC. It encodes CASSQETGVGYTF.

This clone has a handful of counts. The rearrangement links TRBV5-1 to TRBJ2-3; tentatively, D is TRBD1 (5 bases). The V end lost 5 bases, the J end lost 3 bases, and 10 bases lay between the germline ends. CDR3 length equals 13 residues. CDR1 and CDR2 (germline): SGHRS, YFSETQ. The CDR3 is CASRGAGTDTQYF. CDR3 nucleotides: TGCGCCAGCAGAGGGGCAGGAACAGATACGCAGTATTTT.

This chain uses TRBV5-1 with TRBJ2-5; possibly TRBD1 for D (6 bases). The V and J ends lost 4 bases and 5 bases respectively, with 12 bases between them. The germline CDR1 and CDR2 sequences are SGHRS and YFSETQ. The CDR3 has 13 amino acids. Here the CDR3 DNA reads TGCGCCAGCAGCCTTCAGGGGTCGGAGACCCAGTACTTC. Protein sequence: CASSLQGSETQYF.